A selection of T cell receptor beta chains follows, all from one sample in a study of blood T cell repertoires in COVID-19. Clones were sequenced by immunoSEQ multiplex PCR, and TCRdb holds only the in-frame ones, with some missing. The sample records fewer than 300,000 clones, 90% being singletons. Sequencing was done on a sample of PBMCs or T cells enriched from blood (not recorded which). These receptors were collected from a woman in her 30s who had recovered from COVID-19. Both conserved end residues are part of each CDR3. D genes are given only for firm matches. Not all rows give a size; the values are once, few, many and, for expanded clones, a class.

D gene	J gene	V gene	clone size	CDR3 protein	CDR3 DNA
TRBD2	TRBJ2-5	TRBV19	.	CASRKTSGRIETQYF	TGTGCCAGTAGGAAGACTAGCGGGAGGATCGAGACCCAGTACTTC
TRBD1	TRBJ2-7	TRBV19	.	CASSPGTGGSYEQYF	TGTGCCAGTAGTCCTGGGACAGGGGGATCCTACGAGCAGTACTTC
TRBD1	TRBJ1-2	TRBV10-3	.	CAISGQGDYGYTF	TGTGCCATCAGTGGACAGGGGGACTATGGCTACACCTTC
TRBD1	TRBJ1-4	TRBV6-1	.	CASSEGSGGYEKLFF	TGTGCCAGCAGTGAAGGATCAGGGGGTTACGAAAAACTGTTTTTT
TRBD2	TRBJ2-7	TRBV6-5	.	CASRPGLQAYEQYF	TGTGCCAGCAGACCGGGACTACAAGCCTACGAGCAGTACTTC
TRBD2	TRBJ2-1	TRBV6-1	.	CASSATGGSVHNEQFF	TGTGCCAGCAGTGCCACCGGCGGGAGTGTCCACAATGAGCAGTTCTTC
TRBD1	TRBJ2-7	TRBV27	.	CASSFGRGYEQYF	TGTGCCAGCAGTTTTGGCAGGGGGTACGAGCAGTACTTC
.	TRBJ2-2	TRBV5-1	once	CASSLRVGVQTGELFF	TGCGCCAGCAGCTTGAGGGTCGGGGTGCAAACCGGGGAGCTGTTTTTT
.	TRBJ1-5	TRBV24-1	.	CATSDGGEQPQHF	TGTGCCACCAGTGACGGGGGGGAGCAGCCCCAGCATTTT
.	TRBJ1-3	TRBV3-1/TRBV3-2	once	CASSQEVVRVSGNTIYF	TGTGCCAGCAGCCAAGAGGTGGTCCGGGTCTCTGGAAACACCATATATTTT
TRBD2	TRBJ2-3	TRBV4-3	.	CASSQDASGSTDTQYF	TGCGCCAGCAGCCAGGACGCTAGCGGGAGTACAGATACGCAGTATTTT
.	TRBJ2-1	TRBV7-3	.	CASSPDRYTYNEQFF	TGTGCCAGCAGCCCAGACAGGTACACCTACAATGAGCAGTTCTTC
TRBD2	TRBJ2-1	TRBV28	.	CASSLESLAGDEQFF	TGTGCCAGCAGTTTAGAGTCCCTAGCGGGAGATGAGCAGTTCTTC
.	TRBJ2-2	TRBV6-2/TRBV6-3	.	CASSYSRVWELFF	TGTGCCAGCAGTTACTCAAGAGTCTGGGAGCTGTTTTTT
TRBD2	TRBJ2-1	TRBV18	.	CASSPPPGLAGGHYNEQFF	TGTGCCAGCTCACCACCGCCGGGACTAGCGGGAGGGCACTACAATGAGCAGTTCTTC
.	TRBJ2-1	TRBV24-1	.	CATSDLRGPAFF	TGTGCCACCAGTGATTTAAGGGGCCCCGCGTTCTTC
TRBD1	TRBJ2-7	TRBV10-2	.	CASKQGAYEQYF	TGCGCCAGTAAACAGGGGGCCTACGAGCAGTACTTC
TRBD2	TRBJ2-7	TRBV10-3	.	CAISDQRDSYEQYF	TGTGCCATCAGTGATCAGCGGGACTCCTACGAGCAGTACTTC
.	TRBJ2-5	TRBV28	.	CASRPRAAAGLETQYF	TGTGCCAGCAGACCCAGGGCGGCGGCAGGTTTGGAGACCCAGTACTTC
.	TRBJ2-5	TRBV10-2	.	CASSALVRTQETQYF	TGCGCCAGCAGTGCTCTGGTTAGAACGCAAGAGACCCAGTACTTC
.	TRBJ1-1	TRBV6-5	.	CASSYSVTYTEAFF	TGTGCCAGCAGTTACTCGGTTACTTACACTGAAGCTTTCTTT
.	TRBJ2-1	TRBV4-3	.	CASSQGGGTYNEQFF	TGCGCCAGCAGCCAAGGAGGGGGAACCTACAATGAGCAGTTCTTC
.	TRBJ2-1	TRBV13	.	CASSSRTAHNEQFF	TGTGCCAGCAGCTCAAGGACAGCCCACAATGAGCAGTTCTTC
TRBD1	TRBJ1-5	TRBV30	.	CASRTGGDQPQHF	TGTGCCTCTCGGACAGGGGGTGATCAGCCCCAGCATTTT
.	TRBJ2-7	TRBV28	.	CASSSGQLYEQYF	TGTGCCAGCAGTTCGGGACAACTTTACGAGCAGTACTTC
.	TRBJ1-4	TRBV3-1/TRBV3-2	.	CASRYRANEKLFF	TGTGCCAGCAGGTACAGGGCTAATGAAAAACTGTTTTTT
TRBD2	TRBJ2-2	TRBV27	.	CASSLRSPTSGRVNTGELFF	TGTGCCAGCAGTTTAAGGTCTCCGACTAGCGGGAGGGTGAACACCGGGGAGCTGTTTTTT
TRBD1	TRBJ2-7	TRBV11-3	once	CASSAGTGGTYEQYF	TGTGCCAGCAGCGCAGGGACAGGGGGGACCTACGAGCAGTACTTC
TRBD1	TRBJ2-7	TRBV19	.	CASSPRTGTTGYEQYF	TGTGCCAGTAGTCCGCGGACAGGGACGACGGGGTACGAGCAGTACTTC
TRBD1	TRBJ2-3	TRBV30	.	CAWSPTYGQVGTDTQYF	TGTGCCTGGAGTCCTACCTACGGACAGGTTGGCACAGATACGCAGTATTTT
TRBD1	TRBJ1-1	TRBV4-1	few	CASSQLSGTGVTEAFF	TGCGCCAGCAGCCAACTTTCCGGGACAGGGGTCACTGAAGCTTTCTTT
.	TRBJ2-1	TRBV9	once	CASSQTSGSYNEQFF	TGTGCCAGCAGCCAAACTAGTGGATCCTACAATGAGCAGTTCTTC
.	TRBJ2-2	TRBV7-9	once	CASELAGAGELFF	TGTGCCAGCGAACTAGCTGGCGCCGGGGAGCTGTTTTTT
.	TRBJ1-2	TRBV14	once	CASSPRTRDGYTF	TGTGCCAGCAGCCCGCGGACAAGAGATGGCTACACCTTC
.	TRBJ1-1	TRBV9	.	CASSVGVEAFF	TGTGCCAGCAGCGTCGGGGTAGAAGCTTTCTTT
.	TRBJ2-1	TRBV19	.	CASSLRGGEQFF	TGTGCCAGTAGCCTCCGGGGAGGTGAGCAGTTCTTC
.	TRBJ1-6	TRBV21-1	.	CASSPLGGRINSPLHF	TGTGCCAGCAGTCCCCTGGGAGGGCGGATCAATTCACCCCTCCACTTT
TRBD1	TRBJ2-1	TRBV6-5	once	CASEQGYSSYNEQFF	TGTGCCAGTGAACAGGGGTACAGCTCCTACAATGAGCAGTTCTTC
TRBD1	TRBJ1-2	TRBV5-6	.	CASSFVDRDYGYTF	TGTGCCAGCAGCTTCGTGGACAGGGATTATGGCTACACCTTC
TRBD1	TRBJ1-2	TRBV2	.	CASRLQGGNYGYTF	TGTGCCAGCAGATTACAGGGGGGGAACTATGGCTACACCTTC
.	TRBJ2-3	TRBV7-6	.	CASSPWVGEGEYF	TGTGCCAGCAGCCCCTGGGTCGGCGAGGGGGAGTATTTT
TRBD1	TRBJ1-6	TRBV7-3	.	CASSLGGTGAPLHF	TGTGCCAGCAGCTTGGGGGGGACAGGAGCACCCCTCCACTTT
.	TRBJ1-4	TRBV2	once	CASSPGIAKGEKLFF	TGTGCCAGCAGCCCAGGGATTGCTAAGGGGGAAAAACTGTTTTTT
TRBD1	TRBJ2-2	TRBV7-6	.	CASSLFIGQGSGELFF	TGTGCCAGCAGCTTATTTATCGGACAGGGGTCGGGGGAGCTGTTTTTT
TRBD2	TRBJ2-1	TRBV13	.	CASSRQRLAGGPGEQFF	TGTGCCAGCAGCCGACAACGACTAGCGGGAGGGCCGGGTGAGCAGTTCTTC
TRBD1	TRBJ1-2	TRBV15	few	CATSTGQDLWGYTF	TGTGCCACCAGCACCGGACAGGACCTCTGGGGCTACACCTTC
.	TRBJ1-2	TRBV11-1	.	CASSHRTPESYGYTF	TGTGCCAGCAGCCACCGAACCCCTGAGTCCTATGGCTACACCTTC
TRBD2	TRBJ2-5	TRBV15	once	CATRRAAGASETQYF	TGTGCCACCAGAAGGGCAGCGGGAGCTTCGGAGACCCAGTACTTC
.	TRBJ1-2	TRBV30	once	CAWSLIGEFNYGYTF	TGTGCCTGGAGTCTCATCGGGGAGTTTAACTATGGCTACACCTTC
TRBD2	TRBJ2-1	TRBV5-1	.	CASSLVAGGHNEQFF	TGCGCCAGCAGTTTAGTAGCGGGAGGCCACAATGAGCAGTTCTTC
TRBD2	TRBJ2-3	TRBV7-9	once	CASSHGTSGTGDTQYF	TGTGCCAGCAGCCACGGGACTAGCGGAACTGGGGATACGCAGTATTTT
TRBD2	TRBJ2-3	TRBV4-2	.	CASSQDGLASTDTQYF	TGTGCCAGCAGCCAAGACGGACTAGCGAGCACAGATACGCAGTATTTT
TRBD2	TRBJ2-3	TRBV6-1	.	CASSEEAGGSTDTQYF	TGTGCCAGCAGTGAAGAAGCGGGAGGGAGCACAGATACGCAGTATTTT
TRBD2	TRBJ2-6	TRBV15	.	CATSRVASGRFAGANVLTF	TGTGCCACCAGCAGAGTAGCTAGCGGGAGGTTCGCTGGGGCCAACGTCCTGACTTTC
.	TRBJ2-2	TRBV10-3	once	CAISESGYRELFF	TGTGCCATCAGTGAATCGGGATACCGGGAGCTGTTTTTT